The sequence of this T cell receptor beta chain was determined in a study of blood T cells in healthy people across ages. Study-wide results and caveats: Fewer expanded clones and more diversity marked long-lived versus aged donors.

A sample-barcoded 5' primer and a J-beta primer mix were used in a second PCR of roughly 7 to 12 cycles. Sequencing of every sample gave 3 million or more CDR3-containing paired-end reads. TCRdb re-called the 5' RACE reads through MiXCR, storing one row per CDR3 protein. There are fewer than 900,000 distinct CDR3 sequences in the sample; around 49% occur only once, and roughly 34% lies in the top ten. This clonotype was seen a few times. What it binds is unknown. The germline V gene has CDR1 SGDLS and CDR2 YYNGEE. The V and J ends lost 2 bases and 3 bases respectively, with 6 bases between them. There are 12 residues in the CDR3.

This sequence joins TRBV9 and TRBJ2-7; D is unclear. The TCR sequence derives from an older woman in good health. The sequenced sample was blood. CDR3 residues: CASSVNDYEQYF. CDR3 nucleotides: TGTGCCAGCAGCGTGAATGACTACGAGCAGTACTTC.